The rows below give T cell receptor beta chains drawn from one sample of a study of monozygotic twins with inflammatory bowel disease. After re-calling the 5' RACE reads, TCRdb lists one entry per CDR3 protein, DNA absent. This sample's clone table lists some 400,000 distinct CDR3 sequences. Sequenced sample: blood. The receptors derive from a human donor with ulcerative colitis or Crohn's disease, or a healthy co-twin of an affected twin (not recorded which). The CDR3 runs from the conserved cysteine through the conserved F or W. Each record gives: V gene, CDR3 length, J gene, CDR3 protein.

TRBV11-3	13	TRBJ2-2	CASSIGQIGELFF
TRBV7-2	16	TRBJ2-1	CASRRSSGGWNNEQFF
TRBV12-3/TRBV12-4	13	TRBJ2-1	CASSLGEFYEQFF
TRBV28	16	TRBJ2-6	CASSFGGVSGANVLTF
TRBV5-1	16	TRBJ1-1	CASSLAQNLMNTEAFF
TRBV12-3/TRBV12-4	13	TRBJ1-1	CASSFTDGTEAFF
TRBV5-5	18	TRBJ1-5	CASSLATTSQYSNQPQHF
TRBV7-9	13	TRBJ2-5	CASSRPNQETQYF
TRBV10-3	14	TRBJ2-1	CAISESGLRNEQFF
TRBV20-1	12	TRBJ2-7	CSAKVRLYEQYF
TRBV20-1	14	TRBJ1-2	CSAREPDRGYGYTF
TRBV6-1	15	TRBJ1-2	CASSPRGRDSGGYTF
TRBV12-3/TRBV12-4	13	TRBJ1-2	CASTTGRLRGYTF
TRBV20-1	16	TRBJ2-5	CSAPTVAGGGQETQYF
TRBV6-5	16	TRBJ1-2	CASSLYRKGANYGYTF